This is a list of T cell receptor beta chains from one sample in a study of blood T cells in healthy people across ages. TCRdb re-analysed the 5' RACE reads in MiXCR, keeping a single row per CDR3 protein. Here the sample spans fewer than 900,000 distinct CDR3 sequences, 49% being singletons. Sequences were obtained from blood. These TCRs come from a woman aged 60-75 years in good health. The CDR3 runs from the conserved cysteine through the conserved F or W. The D gene is left open where the match is weak. A row's size may be missing; if present it is once, few, many or a size class.

clone_size | j_call | v_call | d_call | cdr3_aa | cdr3_nt
- | TRBJ1-2 | TRBV7-9 | - | CASSSFVNYGYTF | TGTGCCAGCAGTAGTTTCGTTAACTATGGCTACACCTTC
- | TRBJ2-2 | TRBV6-5 | TRBD1 | CASSYRGPDTGELFF | TGTGCCAGCAGTTACAGGGGGCCGGACACCGGGGAGCTGTTTTTT
- | TRBJ2-6 | TRBV6-5 | TRBD1 | CASSYFLTGSSGANVLTF | TGTGCCAGCAGTTACTTTCTGACAGGGAGCTCTGGGGCCAACGTCCTGACTTTC
- | TRBJ2-3 | TRBV10-3 | TRBD2 | CAISLEAGLQNTQYF | TGTGCCATCAGTTTGGAAGCGGGGCTCCAGAATACGCAGTATTTT
few | TRBJ1-1 | TRBV29-1 | - | CSVEDWGEAFF | TGCAGCGTTGAAGATTGGGGGGAAGCTTTCTTT
few | TRBJ2-7 | TRBV10-3 | TRBD1 | CAIWTGGSSYEQYF | TGTGCCATCTGGACAGGGGGCAGTTCCTACGAGCAGTACTTC
few | TRBJ1-2 | TRBV10-3 | - | CAISPTGTGYTF | TGTGCCATCAGCCCGACCGGAACCGGCTACACCTTC
few | TRBJ2-5 | TRBV27 | - | CASSLKSRDRETQYF | TGTGCCAGCAGTTTAAAGAGTCGGGATCGAGAGACCCAGTACTTC
few | TRBJ2-1 | TRBV5-1 | TRBD1 | CASSLEGASREQFF | TGCGCCAGCAGCTTGGAGGGGGCTAGTCGGGAGCAGTTCTTC
- | TRBJ2-7 | TRBV7-2 | - | CASSLTRANSYEQYF | TGTGCCAGCAGCTTAACCCGGGCCAACTCCTACGAGCAGTACTTC
many | TRBJ2-3 | TRBV20-1 | TRBD2 | CSARDPSGSRDTQYF | TGCAGTGCTAGAGATCCTAGCGGGAGCCGAGATACGCAGTATTTT
few | TRBJ2-7 | TRBV20-1 | TRBD1 | CSRQGVLYEQYF | TGCAGCCGACAGGGTGTGTTGTACGAGCAGTACTTC
- | TRBJ2-3 | TRBV29-1 | TRBD2 | CSVAPSGTSSDTQYF | TGCAGCGTCGCCCCCTCGGGGACTAGCTCAGATACGCAGTATTTT
- | TRBJ2-7 | TRBV15 | TRBD2 | CATSRDVRLAGVGEQYF | TGTGCCACCAGCAGAGATGTGAGACTAGCGGGAGTGGGCGAGCAGTACTTC
- | TRBJ1-2 | TRBV3-1 | - | CASSRRSPGHREGYTF | TGTGCCAGCAGCCGTAGGTCGCCGGGACACCGGGAAGGCTACACCTTC
- | TRBJ1-2 | TRBV5-1 | TRBD1 | CASSFQTGANYGYTF | TGCGCCAGCAGCTTTCAGACAGGGGCTAACTATGGCTACACCTTC
- | TRBJ1-1 | TRBV4-2 | - | CASSQVPGRAGTEAFF | TGTGCCAGCAGCCAAGTTCCTGGGAGGGCCGGCACTGAAGCTTTCTTT
- | TRBJ2-1 | TRBV6-6 | - | CASSYQGPDSYNERFF | TGTGCCAGCAGTTACCAGGGGCCTGATTCCTACAATGAGCGGTTCTTC
many | TRBJ2-7 | TRBV27 | TRBD2 | CASSPTSGNYEQYF | TGTGCCAGCAGCCCGACTAGCGGAAACTACGAGCAGTACTTC
- | TRBJ1-1 | TRBV6-2/TRBV6-3 | TRBD1 | CASSWTGEAFF | TGTGCCAGCAGTTGGACAGGGGAAGCTTTCTTT
- | TRBJ2-1 | TRBV12-3/TRBV12-4 | - | CASSLALGRGLWVEQFF | TGTGCCAGCAGTTTAGCCCTGGGGAGGGGGCTTTGGGTTGAGCAGTTCTTC
- | TRBJ1-5 | TRBV20-1 | TRBD1 | CSAEGQGENQPQHF | TGCAGTGCCGAAGGACAGGGAGAAAATCAGCCCCAGCATTTT
- | TRBJ2-1 | TRBV5-6 | TRBD2 | CASSELSSGGFNEQFF | TGTGCCAGCAGCGAACTATCTAGCGGGGGATTCAATGAGCAGTTCTTC
few | TRBJ2-3 | TRBV4-2 | - | CASSLEGESPSTDTQYF | TGTGCCAGCAGCCTGGAGGGGGAGTCTCCTAGCACAGATACGCAGTATTTT
once | TRBJ2-1 | TRBV29-1 | - | CSVGRADNEQFF | TGCAGCGTTGGGCGAGCGGACAATGAGCAGTTCTTC
- | TRBJ2-5 | TRBV5-1 | - | CASSLYSGETQYF | TGCGCCAGCAGTTTGTACAGTGGCGAGACCCAGTACTTC
- | TRBJ2-1 | TRBV11-1 | TRBD2 | CASSSRLAALSYNEQFF | TGTGCCAGCAGCTCCCGACTAGCGGCCCTCTCCTACAATGAGCAGTTCTTC
- | TRBJ1-1 | TRBV10-3 | - | CATRENTEAFF | TGTGCCACCAGGGAAAACACTGAAGCTTTCTTT
- | TRBJ2-5 | TRBV6-2/TRBV6-3 | TRBD2 | CASSYATSGRRETQYF | TGTGCCAGCAGTTACGCTACTAGCGGGAGGCGCGAGACCCAGTACTTC
- | TRBJ2-7 | TRBV5-1 | TRBD1 | CASSLGGQGREQYF | TGCGCCAGCAGCTTGGGCGGACAGGGACGCGAGCAGTACTTC
- | TRBJ1-2 | TRBV4-1 | TRBD1 | CASSRGGQGYGYTF | TGCGCCAGCAGCCGGGGGGGACAGGGATATGGCTACACCTTC
- | TRBJ2-4 | TRBV20-1 | TRBD2 | CSASLAGPTTKQYF | TGCAGTGCTAGTCTAGCGGGACCAACTACGAAGCAGTACTTC
- | TRBJ2-7 | TRBV4-3 | - | CASSQAAQGHDYEQYF | TGCGCCAGCAGCCAAGCTGCACAGGGTCATGACTACGAGCAGTACTTC
few | TRBJ2-1 | TRBV7-2 | - | CASSLGGSYRGGQFF | TGTGCCAGCAGCTTAGGGGGATCTTACCGGGGTGGGCAGTTCTTC
- | TRBJ1-1 | TRBV15 | - | CATSRDSPLRSTEAFF | TGTGCCACCAGCAGAGATAGCCCCCTGAGGTCTACTGAAGCTTTCTTT
- | TRBJ2-5 | TRBV20-1 | TRBD1 | CSARDHRGRETQYF | TGCAGCGCTAGAGATCACAGGGGCCGGGAGACCCAGTACTTC
once | TRBJ2-7 | TRBV28 | - | CATSASGEWRDGYEQYF | TGTGCCACCTCGGCTTCGGGGGAGTGGAGGGACGGCTACGAGCAGTACTTC
- | TRBJ1-4 | TRBV2 | - | CASLVGGSTNEKLFF | TGTGCCAGCTTGGTGGGGGGCTCAACTAATGAAAAACTGTTTTTT
- | TRBJ1-3 | TRBV10-3 | - | CATALREPNSGNTIYF | TGTGCCACCGCCCTTAGGGAACCCAACTCTGGAAACACCATATATTTT
few | TRBJ1-1 | TRBV27 | - | CASRLGWNTEAFF | TGTGCCAGCAGACTCGGCTGGAACACTGAAGCTTTCTTT
- | TRBJ1-2 | TRBV6-2/TRBV6-3 | - | CASSPPPDRPDGYTF | TGTGCCAGCAGCCCCCCTCCCGACAGGCCCGATGGCTACACCTTC
- | TRBJ2-7 | TRBV7-9 | TRBD1 | CASSLGGQGYNEQYF | TGTGCCAGCAGCTTAGGGGGACAGGGATACAATGAGCAGTACTTC